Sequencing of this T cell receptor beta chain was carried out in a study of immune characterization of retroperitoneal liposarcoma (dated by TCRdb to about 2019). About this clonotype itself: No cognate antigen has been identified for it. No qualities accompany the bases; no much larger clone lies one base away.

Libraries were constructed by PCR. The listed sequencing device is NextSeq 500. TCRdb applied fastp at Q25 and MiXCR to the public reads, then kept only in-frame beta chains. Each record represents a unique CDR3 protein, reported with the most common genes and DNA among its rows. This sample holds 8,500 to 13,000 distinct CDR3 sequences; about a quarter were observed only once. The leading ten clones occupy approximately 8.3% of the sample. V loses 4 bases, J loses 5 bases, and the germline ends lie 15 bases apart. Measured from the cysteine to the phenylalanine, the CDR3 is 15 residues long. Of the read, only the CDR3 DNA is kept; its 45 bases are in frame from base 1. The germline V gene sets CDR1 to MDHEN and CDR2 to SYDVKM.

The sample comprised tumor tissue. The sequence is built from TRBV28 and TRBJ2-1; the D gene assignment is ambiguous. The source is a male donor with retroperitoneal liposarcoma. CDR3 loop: CASSSAVRLNNEQFF. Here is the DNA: TGTGCCAGCAGTTCCGCCGTAAGGTTGAACAATGAGCAGTTCTTC.